This TCR beta chain is drawn from a study of shared clonotypes between healthy human individuals. Study-wide findings and caveats: Genetic and exposure-history diversity was limited by the few donors.

Worth noting for this clone: What it recognizes is unknown.

This CDR3 comprises 16 residues. J was trimmed by 8 bases and V by 0 bases; bases with no gene match: 9. Germline CDR1 LGHNA, CDR2 YSLEER. Method: immunoSEQ multiplex PCR; TCRdb's copy keeps in-frame clones and lacks some. Counted here are roughly 300,000 clones, about nine tenths occurring once; the ten biggest clones make up around 16%. This sequence originates from a man younger than 35 in good health. The chain is built from TRBV4-3 and TRBJ1-4; 7 bases match TRBD1. The material sequenced was memory CD8+ T cells sorted from blood. The subset was: CD45RO+ cells pooled with CCR7-negative TemRA cells. The CDR3 DNA sequence: TGCGCCAGCAGCCAAGATAATAACAGGGGTTACGAAAAACTGTTTTTT. Translated: CASSQDNNRGYEKLFF.